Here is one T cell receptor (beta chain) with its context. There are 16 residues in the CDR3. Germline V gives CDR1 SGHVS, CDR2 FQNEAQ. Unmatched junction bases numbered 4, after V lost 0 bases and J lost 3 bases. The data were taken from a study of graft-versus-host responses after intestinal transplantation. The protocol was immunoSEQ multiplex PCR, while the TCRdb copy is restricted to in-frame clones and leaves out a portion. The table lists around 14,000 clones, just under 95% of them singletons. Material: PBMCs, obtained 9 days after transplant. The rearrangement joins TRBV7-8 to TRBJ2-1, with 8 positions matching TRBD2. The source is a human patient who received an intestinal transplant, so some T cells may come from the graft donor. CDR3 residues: CASSLAGGRYYNEQFF. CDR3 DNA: TGTGCCAGCAGCTTAGCAGGCGGGAGGTACTACAATGAGCAGTTCTTC. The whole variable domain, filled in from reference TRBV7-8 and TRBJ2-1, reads GAGVSQSPRYKVAKRGQDVALRCDPISGHVSLFWYQQALGQGPEFLTYFQNEAQLDKSGLPSDRFFAERPEGSVSTLKIQRTQQEDSAVYLCASSLAGGRYYNEQFFGPGTRLTVL.